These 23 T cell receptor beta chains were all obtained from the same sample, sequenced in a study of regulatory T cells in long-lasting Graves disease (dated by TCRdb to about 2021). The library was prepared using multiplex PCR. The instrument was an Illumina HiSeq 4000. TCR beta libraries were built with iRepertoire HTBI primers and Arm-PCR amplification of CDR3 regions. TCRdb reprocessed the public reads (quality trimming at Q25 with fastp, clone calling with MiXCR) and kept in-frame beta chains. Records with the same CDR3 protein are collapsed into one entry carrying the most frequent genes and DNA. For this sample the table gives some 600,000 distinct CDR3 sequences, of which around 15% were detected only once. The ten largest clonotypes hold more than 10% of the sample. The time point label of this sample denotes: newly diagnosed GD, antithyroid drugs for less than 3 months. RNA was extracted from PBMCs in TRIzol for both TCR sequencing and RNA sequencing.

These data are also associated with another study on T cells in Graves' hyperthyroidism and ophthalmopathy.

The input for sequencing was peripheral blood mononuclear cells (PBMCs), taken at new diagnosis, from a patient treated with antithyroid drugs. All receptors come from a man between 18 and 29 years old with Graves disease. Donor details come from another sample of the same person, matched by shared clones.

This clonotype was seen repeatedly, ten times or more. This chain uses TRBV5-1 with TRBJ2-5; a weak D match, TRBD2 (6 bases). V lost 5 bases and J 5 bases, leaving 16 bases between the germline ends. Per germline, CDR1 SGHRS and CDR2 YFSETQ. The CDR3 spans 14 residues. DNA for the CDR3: TGCGCCAGCAGTCCTGCCGGGGGTCGGGAGACCCAGTACTTC. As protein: CASSPAGGRETQYF. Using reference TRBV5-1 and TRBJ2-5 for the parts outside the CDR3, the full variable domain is KAGVTQTPRYLIKTRGQQVTLSCSPISGHRSVSWYQQTPGQGLQFLFEYFSETQRNKGNFPGRFSGRQFSNSRSEMNVSTLELGDSALYLCASSPAGGRETQYFGPGTRLLVL.

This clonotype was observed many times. The CDR3 reads CASSLRGQNIQYF. In DNA, the CDR3 is TGTGCCAGCAGTTTGCGGGGCCAAAACATTCAGTACTTC. V usage is TRBV12-3 or TRBV12-4 and J usage is TRBJ2-4; D possibly corresponds to TRBD2 (6 bases). CDR3 length: 13 amino acids. The V end was cut by 3 bases, the J end by 5 bases, with 8 bases between.

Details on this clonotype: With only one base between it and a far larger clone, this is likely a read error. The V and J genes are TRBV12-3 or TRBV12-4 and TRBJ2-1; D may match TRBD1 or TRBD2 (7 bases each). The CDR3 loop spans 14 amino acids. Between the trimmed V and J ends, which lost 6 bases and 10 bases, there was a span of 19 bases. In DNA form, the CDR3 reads TGTGCCAGCAGCAGCGGGAAGGGGGCCTACGAGCAGTTCTTC. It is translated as CASSSGKGAYEQFF.

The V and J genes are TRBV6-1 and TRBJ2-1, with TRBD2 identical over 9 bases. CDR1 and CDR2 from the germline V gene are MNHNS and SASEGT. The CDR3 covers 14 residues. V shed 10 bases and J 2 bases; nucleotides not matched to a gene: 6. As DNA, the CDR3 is TGTGCCACCACAACTAGCGGGCCCTACAATGAGCAGTTCTTC. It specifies CATTTSGPYNEQFF.

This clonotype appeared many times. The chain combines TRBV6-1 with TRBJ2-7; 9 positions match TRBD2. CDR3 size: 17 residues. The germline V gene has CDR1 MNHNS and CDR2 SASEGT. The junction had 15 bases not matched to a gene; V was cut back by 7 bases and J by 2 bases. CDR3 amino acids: CASTPRPTSGGPYEQYF. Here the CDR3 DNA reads TGTGCCAGCACCCCACGCCCGACTAGCGGAGGCCCCTACGAGCAGTACTTC.

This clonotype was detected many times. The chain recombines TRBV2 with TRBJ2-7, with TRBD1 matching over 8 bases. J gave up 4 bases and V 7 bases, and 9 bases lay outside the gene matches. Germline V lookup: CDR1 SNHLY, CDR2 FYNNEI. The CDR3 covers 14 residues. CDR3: CASTGGTGTYEQYF. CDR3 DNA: TGTGCCAGCACTGGGGGGACAGGTACTTACGAGCAGTACTTC.

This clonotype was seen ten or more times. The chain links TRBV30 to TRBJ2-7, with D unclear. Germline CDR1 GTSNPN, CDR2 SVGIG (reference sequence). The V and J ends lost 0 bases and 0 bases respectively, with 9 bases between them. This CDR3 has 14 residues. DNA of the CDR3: TGTGCCTGGAGTGTAGGTTTCGACTCCTACGAGCAGTACTTC. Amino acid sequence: CAWSVGFDSYEQYF. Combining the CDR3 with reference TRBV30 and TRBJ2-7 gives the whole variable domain SQTIHQWPATLVQPVGSPLSLECTVEGTSNPNLYWYRQAAGRGLQLLFYSVGIGQISSEVPQNLSASRPQDRQFILSSKKLLLSDSGFYLCAWSVGFDSYEQYFGPGTRLTVT.

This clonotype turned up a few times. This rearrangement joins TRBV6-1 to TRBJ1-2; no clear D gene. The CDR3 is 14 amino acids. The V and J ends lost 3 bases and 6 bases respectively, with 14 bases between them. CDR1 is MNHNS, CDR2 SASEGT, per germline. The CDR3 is CASSESMGYDGYTF. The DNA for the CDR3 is TGTGCCAGCAGTGAGTCTATGGGGTATGATGGCTACACCTTC.

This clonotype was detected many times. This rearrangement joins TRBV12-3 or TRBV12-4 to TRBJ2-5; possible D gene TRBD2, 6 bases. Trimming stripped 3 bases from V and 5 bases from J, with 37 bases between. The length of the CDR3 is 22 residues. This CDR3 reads CASSFLASVHPRDPKPRETQYF. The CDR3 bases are TGTGCCAGCAGTTTTTTGGCTAGCGTTCATCCAAGAGACCCCAAACCGAGGGAGACCCAGTACTTC.

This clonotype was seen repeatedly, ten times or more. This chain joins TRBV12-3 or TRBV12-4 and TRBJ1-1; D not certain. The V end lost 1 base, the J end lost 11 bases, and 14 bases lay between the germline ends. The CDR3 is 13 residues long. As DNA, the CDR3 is TGTGCCAGCAGTTTAGTAGGCGCCCGTGGGGCTTTCTTT. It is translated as CASSLVGARGAFF.

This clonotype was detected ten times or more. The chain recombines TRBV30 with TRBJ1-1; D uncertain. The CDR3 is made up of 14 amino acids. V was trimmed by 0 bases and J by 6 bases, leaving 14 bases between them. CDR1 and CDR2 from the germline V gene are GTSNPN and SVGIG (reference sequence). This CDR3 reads CAWSVRILPPEAFF. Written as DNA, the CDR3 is TGTGCCTGGAGTGTCCGGATTCTCCCCCCTGAAGCTTTCTTT. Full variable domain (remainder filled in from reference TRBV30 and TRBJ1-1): SQTIHQWPATLVQPVGSPLSLECTVEGTSNPNLYWYRQAAGRGLQLLFYSVGIGQISSEVPQNLSASRPQDRQFILSSKKLLLSDSGFYLCAWSVRILPPEAFFGQGTRLTVV.

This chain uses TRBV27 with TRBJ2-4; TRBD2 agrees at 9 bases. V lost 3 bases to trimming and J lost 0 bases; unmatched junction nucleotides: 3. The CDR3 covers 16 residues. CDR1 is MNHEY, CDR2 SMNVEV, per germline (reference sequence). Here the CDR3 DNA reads TGTGCCAGCAGTTTGACTAGCGGAGAAGCCAAAAACATTCAGTACTTC. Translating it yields CASSLTSGEAKNIQYF.

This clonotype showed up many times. The CDR3 loop is CASSYSMRRRKNTGELFF. CDR3 coding DNA: TGTGCCAGCAGTTACTCGATGAGGAGGCGGAAGAACACCGGGGAGCTGTTTTTT. This chain uses TRBV6-6 with TRBJ2-2; perhaps TRBD2 as D (5 bases). The CDR3 totals 18 residues. V lost 0 bases, J lost 1 base, and 15 bases lay in between. CDR1 is MNHNY, CDR2 SVGAGI, per germline (reference sequence).

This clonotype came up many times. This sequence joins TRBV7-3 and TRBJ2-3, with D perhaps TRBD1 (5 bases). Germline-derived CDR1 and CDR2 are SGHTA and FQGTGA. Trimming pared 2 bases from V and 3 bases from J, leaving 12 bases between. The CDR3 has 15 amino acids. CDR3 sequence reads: CASSLWGSRTDTQYF. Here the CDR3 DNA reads TGTGCCAGCAGCTTATGGGGCAGTAGAACAGATACGCAGTATTTT.

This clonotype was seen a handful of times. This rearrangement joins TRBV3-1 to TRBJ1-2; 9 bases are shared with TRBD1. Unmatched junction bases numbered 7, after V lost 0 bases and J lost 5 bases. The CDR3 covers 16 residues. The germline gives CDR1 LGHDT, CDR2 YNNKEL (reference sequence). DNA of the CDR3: TGTGCCAGCAGCCAAGATATGGGAGACAGGGGGTATGGCTACACCTTC. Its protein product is CASSQDMGDRGYGYTF.

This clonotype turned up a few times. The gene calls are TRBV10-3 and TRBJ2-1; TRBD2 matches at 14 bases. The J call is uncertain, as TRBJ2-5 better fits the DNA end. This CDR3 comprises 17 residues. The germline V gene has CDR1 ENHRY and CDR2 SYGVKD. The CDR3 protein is CAISVSSRTSGGETQYF. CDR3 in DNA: TGTGCCATCAGTGTTTCATCTCGGACTAGCGGGGGGGAGACCCAGTACTTC.

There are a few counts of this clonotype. Written as DNA, the CDR3 is TGTGCCAGCAGCTTAGGTGGGCCTGCGGGTAGAGGCGGCTACACCTTC. This translates into CASSLGGPAGRGGYTF. V and J are TRBV7-9 and TRBJ1-2; D remains unclear. CDR1 is SEHNR, CDR2 FQNEAQ, per germline (reference sequence). The CDR3 spans 16 residues. The V end lost 1 base, the J end lost 8 bases, and 20 bases lay between the germline ends. Full variable domain (outside the CDR3, taken from reference TRBV7-9 and TRBJ1-2): DTGVSQNPRHKITKRGQNVTFRCDPISEHNRLYWYRQTLGQGPEFLTYFQNEAQLEKSRLLSDRFSAERPKGSFSTLEIQRTEQGDSAMYLCASSLGGPAGRGGYTFGSGTRLTVV.

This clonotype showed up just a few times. CDR3 sequence (DNA): TGCGCCAGCAGCCAAGTACTTTCCGGAGGCGCAGATACGCAGTATTTT. This gives the protein CASSQVLSGGADTQYF. The rearrangement joins TRBV4-1 to TRBJ2-3; maybe TRBD2 (5 bases). Trimming took off 1 base at V and 4 bases at J, with 15 bases between the two ends. Germline CDR1 and CDR2: MGHRA and YSYEKL. This CDR3 is built from 16 residues.

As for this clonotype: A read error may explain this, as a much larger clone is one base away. CDR3 in DNA: TGTGCCAGCAGCTTGGCACCCTTTAGCAGGAGGGCTTACAATGAGCAGTTCTTC. Amino acid sequence: CASSLAPFSRRAYNEQFF. This chain connects TRBV7-3 to TRBJ2-1; possibly TRBD2 for D (6 bases). Trimming left V 3 bases short and J 4 bases short, with 22 bases between. This CDR3 comprises 18 residues. Germline CDR1 and CDR2: SGHTA and FQGTGA.

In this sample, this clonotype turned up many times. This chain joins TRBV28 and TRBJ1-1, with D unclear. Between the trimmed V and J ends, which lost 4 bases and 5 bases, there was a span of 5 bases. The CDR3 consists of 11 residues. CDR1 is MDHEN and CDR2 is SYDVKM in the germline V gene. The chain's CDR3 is CASSYGTEAFF. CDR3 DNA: TGTGCCAGCAGTTATGGGACTGAAGCTTTCTTT.

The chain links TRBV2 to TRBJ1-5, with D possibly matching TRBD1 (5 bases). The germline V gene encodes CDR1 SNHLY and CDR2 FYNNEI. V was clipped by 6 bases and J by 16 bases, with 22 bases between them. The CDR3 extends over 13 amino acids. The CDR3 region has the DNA TGTGCCAGCAGGGGTACGGGGGTGGGTGTTCAACATTTT. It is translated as CASRGTGVGVQHF.

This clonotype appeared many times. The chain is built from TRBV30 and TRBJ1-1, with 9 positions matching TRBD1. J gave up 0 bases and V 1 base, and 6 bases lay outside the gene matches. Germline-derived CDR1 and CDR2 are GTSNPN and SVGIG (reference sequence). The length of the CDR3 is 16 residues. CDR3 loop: CAWSDRGRQVNTEAFF. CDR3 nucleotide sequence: TGTGCCTGGAGTGACAGGGGGCGGCAAGTGAACACTGAAGCTTTCTTT. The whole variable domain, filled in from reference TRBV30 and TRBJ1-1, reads SQTIHQWPATLVQPVGSPLSLECTVEGTSNPNLYWYRQAAGRGLQLLFYSVGIGQISSEVPQNLSASRPQDRQFILSSKKLLLSDSGFYLCAWSDRGRQVNTEAFFGQGTRLTVV.

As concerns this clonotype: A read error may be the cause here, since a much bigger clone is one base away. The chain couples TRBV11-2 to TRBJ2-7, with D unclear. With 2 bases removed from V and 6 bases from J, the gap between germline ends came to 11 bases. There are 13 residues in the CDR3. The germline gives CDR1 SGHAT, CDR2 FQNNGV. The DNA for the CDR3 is TGTGCCAGCAGCTTAAATCTAGACGGCGAGCAGTACTTC. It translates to CASSLNLDGEQYF. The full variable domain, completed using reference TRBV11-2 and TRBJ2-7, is EAGVAQSPRYKIIEKRQSVAFWCNPISGHATLYWYQQILGQGPKLLIQFQNNGVVDDSQLPKDRFSAERLKGVDSTLKIQPAKLEDSAVYLCASSLNLDGEQYFGPGTRLTVT.